The source of this T cell receptor (beta chain) is a study of blood T cell repertoires in COVID-19. Study-wide context: Sites across the United States, Italy and Spain contributed samples from acute and convalescent COVID-19. From T cells, B-cell-depleted T cells, or PBMCs came the material, which was cDNA or gDNA.

The CDR3 sequence is 16 residues long. Original methodology: Estimation of nucleated cell counts relied on the amplification of reference gene primers. The repertoire was sequenced with immunoSEQ multiplex PCR; TCRdb's copy has only in-frame clones and lacks some. V, J and clone size were drawn from that table, and D and trimming were deduced from the DNA. The data hold about 400,000 clones, with approximately 86% observed a single time. The clonotype comes from a woman aged 55-70 years with COVID-19, enrolled during active disease. Sequencing used peripheral blood. This rearrangement joins TRBV7-5 to TRBJ2-6; TRBD1, as called in the table, went unchecked against the DNA. TRBV7-5 is a pseudogene segment. The CDR3 bases are TGTGCCAGAAGCATAGACAGGGGGCCGGGGGCCAACGTCCTGACTTTC. Its protein product is CARSIDRGPGANVLTF.